Listed here are 2 T cell receptor beta chains from one sample, sequenced in a study of cytomegalovirus exposure and HLA in healthy donors. Researchers ran the PCR with 60 Vbeta and 13 Jbeta primers. Data came from immunoSEQ multiplex PCR; TCRdb stores just in-frame clones and leaves some out. The data show 100,000 to 150,000 clones, over 65% seen once. Material for sequencing was PBMCs. These receptors were taken from a man in his thirties or forties in good health and CMV-seropositive.

This clone has a single count. The chain joins TRBV13 to TRBJ2-7; D is uncertain. V lost 5 bases, J lost 3 bases, and 14 bases lay in between. Germline assignment: CDR1 PRHDT and CDR2 FYEKMQ (reference sequence). The CDR3 consists of 14 residues. The CDR3 DNA follows: TGTGCCAGCAGCCCGAGACAAGCCAACTACGAGCAGTACTTC. It specifies CASSPRQANYEQYF.

The CDR3 DNA follows: TGTGCCACCAGCAGAGGAGGGCCGGTGGTCAAAAACATTCAGTACTTC. Protein product: CATSRGGPVVKNIQYF. J is TRBJ2-4 and V is TRBV15; D is perhaps TRBD2 (5 bases). V dropped 1 base and J dropped 3 bases, with 13 bases sitting between them. The CDR3 extends over 16 amino acids. Germline V gene sequence: CDR1 LNHNV, CDR2 YYDKDF (reference sequence). The full variable domain, its missing parts supplied by reference TRBV15 and TRBJ2-4, is DAMVIQNPRYQVTQFGKPVTLSCSQTLNHNVMYWYQQKSSQAPKLLFHYYDKDFNNEADTPDNFQSRRPNTSFCFLDIRSPGLGDTAMYLCATSRGGPVVKNIQYFGAGTRLSVL.